The clone carrying this T cell receptor (beta chain) has ten or more counts. Its cognate antigen is unknown. The CDR3 consists of 14 residues. Trimming took off 1 base at V and 7 bases at J, with 14 bases between the two ends. The germline V gene has CDR1 LGHNT and CDR2 FRNRAP. The data were taken from a study of metastatic and nonmetastatic thyroid tumors. Background on the study: From malignant and benign thyroid patients, repertoires in blood and in tumor or nodule tissue were compared.

In the source study's methods: Between-group CDR3 differences, defined by clinicopathological status, yielded a distant-metastasis classifier for papillary thyroid cancer. With MiXCR, TCRdb reprocessed the PCR reads. In this record, the V and J calls reflect TCRdb's handling and not the investigators' own analysis. Here the sample spans 84,000 or so clones, 7.5% to 9% being singletons. No treatment had been given to any patient before thyroid surgery. Study-level findings and limits: Reports indicated that malignant thyroid tumors showed significantly higher TCR beta diversity than benign nodules did, in blood and tumor.

Sequencing input: blood. The receptor comes from a female donor with papillary thyroid cancer or a benign thyroid nodule (not recorded which). Some clones in this sample may be carry-over from other donors' samples. This sequence joins TRBV12-5 and TRBJ2-7; D is perhaps TRBD2 (5 bases). The CDR3 reads CASGLGAALGEQYF. The CDR3 coding sequence is TGTGCTAGTGGTTTGGGAGCGGCCCTTGGAGAGCAGTACTTC. Drawing the rest from reference TRBV12-5 and TRBJ2-7, the complete variable domain is DARVTQTPRHKVTEMGQEVTMRCQPILGHNTVFWYRQTMMQGLELLAYFRNRAPLDDSGMPKDRFSAEMPDATLATLKIQPSEPRDSAVYFCASGLGAALGEQYFGPGTRLTVT.